The entry that follows covers one T cell receptor beta chain sequence. Its antigen specificity is not known. The input lacks base qualities; no much larger clone sits a single base away. CDR1 is given as KGHSH and CDR2 as LQKENI, both from the germline V gene. The CDR3 holds 14 amino acids from the cysteine to the phenylalanine. CDR3 DNA only is kept here, 42 bases in frame from base 1. V loses 0 bases, J loses 3 bases, and the germline ends lie 8 bases apart. The library was generated by the immunoSEQ multiplex PCR assay. For the multiplex PCR, a mixture combining 60 forward primers for TCR Vbeta segments and 13 reverse primers for TCR Jbeta segments was used. The CDR3 region of rearranged TCR beta genes was amplified from genomic DNA with a multiplex PCR assay. The amplified TCR beta libraries were sequenced on the Illumina HiSeq System as 87-base-pair reads. In the paper's pipeline: A later analysis tallied 75 million to 95 million unique TCR beta chains across the 640 or so repertoires, and about 10 million of those chains were shared by two or more donors. Raw reads were error-corrected and collapsed into unique sequences with a nearest-neighbor algorithm that merged closely related sequences to remove PCR and sequencing errors. To assign V, D and J gene segments, CDR3 sequences were aligned to IMGT reference sequences. For a sequence to be retained, a match of at least six nucleotides was required to both a V gene segment and a J gene segment. A rearrangement counted as productive if the CDR3 had no stop codons and remained in frame with V and J, and every other rearrangement counted as non-productive. CDR3 was defined by IMGT convention, running from the second conserved V-encoded cysteine to the conserved J-encoded phenylalanine. The earlier analysis of some 540 of the donors excluded any sequence lacking an unambiguous match to a single V gene segment. In an earlier analysis of 587 of the donors, a V segment was called functional when productive rearrangements were above 56.7%, and segregating when the standard deviation between donors exceeded 5%. A statistical classification framework was developed to diagnose cytomegalovirus status using the catalog of TCR beta chain sequences. In a later analysis, V and J genes were assigned by comparing TCR nucleotide sequences against IMGT/GENE-DB human TR gene sequences. In a later analysis, CDR3 sequences and most-parsimonious VDJ recombination scenarios were assigned using the TCRdist pipeline. In a later analysis, every TCR beta chain was defined by the combination of its CDR3 amino acid sequence and its V-gene family, and reads without a unique V-gene family were dropped. A later analysis removed 550 to 650 highly shared, low-generation-probability nucleotide sequences to deal with suspected cross-contamination and a sequencing artifact. In a later analysis, a clonal expansion index for each public chain was calculated from normalized within-repertoire ranks of inferred template counts. A later analysis computed generation probabilities with a VDJ recombination model fitted to out-of-frame rearrangements, and checked the results against IGoR. A later analysis scored TCR-TCR, TCR-HLA and TCR-CMV co-occurrence with hypergeometric tests, applying a repertoire-size bias correction to TCR pairs. In a later analysis, false discovery rates were estimated by permuting HLA or CMV assignments 20 times. In a later analysis, co-occurring TCRs were grouped using DBSCAN, with TCRdist sequence similarity added in when clustering inside HLA-allele-positive subsets. Repertoires with fewer than 30,000 or more than 120,000 public chains, plus five repertoires with anomalous nucleotide sharing, were excluded from co-occurrence clustering. This is the immuneACCESS table as TCRdb keeps it, with only in-frame sequences that have V and J called. A part of the clones is gone; compared with another copy, unresolved V genes explain less than half, and the rest is unexplained. For V, J and clone size, that table is used; D and trimming come from the DNA. The sample yields 90,000 to 140,000 clones; 80% to 85% were counted once. 6% to 8% of the sample goes to the ten largest clones.

The cohort comprised 666 healthy bone marrow donors. At the time of sampling, all cohort members were nominally healthy, though unrecorded immune exposures were likely present. The donor was CMV seropositive and belonged to the group of 250 to 300 seropositive cohort members. A peripheral blood sample was provided by each donor, and peripheral blood mononuclear cells were used for TCR beta sequencing. Genomic DNA was extracted from the blood cell samples with the Qiagen DNeasy Blood Extraction Kit. This sample stems from a study of cytomegalovirus exposure and HLA in healthy donors (dated by TCRdb to about 2017). Concerning the study at large: An earlier analysis of 587 of the donors reported about 300 Gb of sequence data and around 120 million unique TCR beta sequences obtained from 180 million or so T cells. The study combined high-throughput TCR immunosequencing, statistical association of individual TCRs with disease status, and machine learning to predict cytomegalovirus infection status. Because of strong linkage in the cohort, roughly five DR-DQ haplotypes were treated as single units for association and clustering. Class I and class II HLA loci were covered by the typing at four-digit resolution. Typing coverage differed by locus: A, B, C, DRB1 and DQB1 were typed in about 629-630 donors, DQA1 in approximately 520, DPA1 in around 600, and DPB1 in 400 to 480. Of the approximately 400 genotyped donors, roughly 80% were placed in the genetic ancestry cluster associated with self-reported Caucasian donors. Using immunosequencing, the study profiled T cell repertoires from about 620 subjects and related those repertoires to cytomegalovirus serostatus. The later analysis used no new phenotypic data to find candidate immune exposures, relying instead on TCR beta sequences and their occurrence across donors. To decide whether each TCR beta V gene segment behaved as functional or pseudogenic, an earlier analysis of some 540 of the donors relied on high-throughput TCR beta sequencing. An early release covering roughly 600 HLA-typed donors comprised approximately 300 gigabases of sequencing data and roughly 86 million unique TCR sequences. To study patterns of TCR occurrence, a later analysis re-analyzed previously published TCR beta repertoires from hundreds of donors and added high-resolution HLA genotyping. On average, around 200,000 unique TCR beta nucleotide sequences were sequenced per donor among more than 350 genotyped donors of the cohort, with 15% to 20% of those sequences being non-productive. All discovery cohort repertoires had been generated on a single sequencing platform. A later genetic analysis took genome-wide SNP genotypes for about three fifths of the 666 donors and used that subset as a discovery cohort. The study aimed to test whether signatures of past pathogen exposure could be identified by cataloging public T cell receptors. Donor age, sex, ethnicity and CMV serostatus were compiled alongside the repertoire data. Besides the first cohort of approximately 710 subjects, a separate validation cohort made up of about 120 different subjects was used. What the research found in general, with its limitations: A group of highly shared sequence variants was considered likely to be a technical artifact of the sequencing pipeline. For the cohort, immune exposure information was limited to CMV serostatus. When HLA alleles, especially DR and DQ, strongly co-occurred, TCR associations were difficult to assign to individual alleles. The authors suggested that the approach could potentially be generalized to other disease states and immunological phenotypes. The study listed 164 TCR beta chains as associated with cytomegalovirus. The classifier was reported to diagnose cytomegalovirus status with high specificity and sensitivity in both the original and validation cohorts. Because counts were too low, seventeen rarely observed V segments, including chromosome 9 orphons, were excluded from the earlier analysis of under 650 of the donors. Three of the identified cytomegalovirus-associated TCR beta chains were confirmed in vitro to be specific for cytomegalovirus antigens. Some IMGT-functional V segments, including TRBV6-2 and TRBV6-3, could not be told apart with the 87-base-pair reads, so those segments were excluded. This cohort had only TCR beta chains sequenced, and the lack of alpha or paired-chain data limited which features could be detected. The presence/absence analyses assumed that sequencing depth was roughly uniform across donors, and that assumption may not be true. According to a later analysis, most CMV-associated TCR beta chains appeared to be HLA-restricted, and the HLA associations seemed to be driven largely by CMV exposure. Linkage disequilibrium might explain the correlated functional status among segregating V segments, but an unknown experimental factor could not be excluded. An earlier analysis of around 540 of the donors showed that most TCR beta V segments appeared in productive rearrangements either about 87% or about 30% of the time, which broadly matched IMGT annotations. A further reported finding was that TCR beta sequences accurately predicted the HLA-A and HLA-B alleles for most subjects in the first cohort. A later analysis reported that several top co-occurrence clusters appeared linked to parvovirus B19, influenza, CMV and Epstein-Barr virus. Compared with the roughly 600-donor mean, donors in an Asian-associated ancestry cluster had fewer N-insertions in productive TCRs, according to a later genetic analysis. V-gene and J-gene trimming of TCR beta chains was associated with a missense DCLRE1C variant in a later genetic analysis, and the association was replicated in an independent cohort. In a later analysis, 15,000 to 20,000 TCR beta sequences were associated with specific HLA alleles at a false discovery rate of 0.05. In a later analysis, HLA-associated TCR beta chains showed more clonal expansion and lower generation probabilities than non-associated chains that were equally common. In a later analysis, the rate of TCR association differed among HLA loci, with DRB1 alleles having the most associated TCRs and HLA-C alleles having the fewest. Because HLA typing was unavailable for some donors at each locus, only the typed subset was used in association tests. Most TCR sequences were seen in very few donors, while some public TCRs were found in many individuals.

The sequence was obtained from a man under 40 in good health and CMV-seropositive. The sequenced sample was PBMCs. This receptor chain uses TRBV18 and TRBJ1-1; the D gene lacks a confident call. The CDR3 loop reads CASSPPVSDTEAFF. The sequence in DNA is TGTGCCAGCTCACCACCGGTTTCGGACACTGAAGCTTTCTTT.